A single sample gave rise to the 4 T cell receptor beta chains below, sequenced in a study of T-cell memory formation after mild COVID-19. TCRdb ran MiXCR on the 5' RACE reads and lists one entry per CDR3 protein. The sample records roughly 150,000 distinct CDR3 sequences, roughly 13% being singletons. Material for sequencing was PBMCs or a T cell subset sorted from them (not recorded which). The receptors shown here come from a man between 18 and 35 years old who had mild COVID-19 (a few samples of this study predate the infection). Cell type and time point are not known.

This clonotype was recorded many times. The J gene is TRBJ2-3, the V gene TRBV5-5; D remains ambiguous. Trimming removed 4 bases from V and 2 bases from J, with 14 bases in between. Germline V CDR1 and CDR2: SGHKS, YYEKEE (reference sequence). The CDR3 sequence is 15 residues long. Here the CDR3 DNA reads TGTGCCAGCAGCGTGGGCGCGGCTGACACAGATACGCAGTATTTT. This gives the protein CASSVGAADTDTQYF.

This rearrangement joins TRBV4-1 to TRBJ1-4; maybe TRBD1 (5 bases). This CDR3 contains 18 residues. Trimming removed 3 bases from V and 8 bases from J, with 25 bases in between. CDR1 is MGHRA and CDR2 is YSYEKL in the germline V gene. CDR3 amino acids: CASSHLRYSGTAGEKLFF. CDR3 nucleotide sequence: TGCGCCAGCAGCCACCTACGGTATTCCGGGACGGCGGGGGAAAAACTGTTTTTT.

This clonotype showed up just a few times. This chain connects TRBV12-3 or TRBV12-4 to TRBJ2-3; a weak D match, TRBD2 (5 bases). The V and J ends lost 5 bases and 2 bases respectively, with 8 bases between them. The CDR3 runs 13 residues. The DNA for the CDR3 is TGTGCCAGCAGTCGGGGAGTCACAGATACGCAGTATTTT. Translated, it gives CASSRGVTDTQYF.

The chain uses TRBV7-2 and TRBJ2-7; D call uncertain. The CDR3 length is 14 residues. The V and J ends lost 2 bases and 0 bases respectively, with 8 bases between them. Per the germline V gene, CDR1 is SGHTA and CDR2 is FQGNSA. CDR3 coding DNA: TGTGCCAGCAGCTTACGGCAGTTCTCCTACGAGCAGTACTTC. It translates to CASSLRQFSYEQYF.